Following are 12 T cell receptor beta chains from one sample sequenced in a study of blood T cell repertoires in COVID-19 (dated by TCRdb to 2020 to 2021). The library was obtained by the immunoSEQ multiplex PCR assay. In TCRdb, the immuneACCESS table is reduced to in-frame sequences with V and J assigned. These tables do not hold every clone; where another copy was compared, an unresolved V gene accounts for under half, and the others remain unexplained. For this sample there are fewer than 300,000 clones; roughly nine tenths appear just once. The ten largest clones represent approximately 9.4% of the sample. Sequenced material: peripheral blood. The origin of the receptors is a man aged 35 to 55 who had recovered from COVID-19.

The chain links TRBV5-8 to TRBJ2-5; no definite D call. Germline CDR1 and CDR2: SGHTS and YDEGEE. The CDR3 extends over 15 amino acids. V was cut by 0 bases and J by 5 bases, with 14 bases left in between. The CDR3 DNA is TGTGCCAGCAGCTTGGGGGCCAAGCAAAAGGAGACCCAGTACTTC. Protein product: CASSLGAKQKETQYF.

The genes are TRBV10-3 and TRBJ1-1, with TRBD1 identical over 9 bases. CDR3 length equals 15 residues. J lost 1 base, V lost 10 bases, and 10 bases had no gene match. Germline V CDR1 and CDR2: ENHRY, SYGVKD. For the CDR3, the DNA is TGTGCCAGCCGGGACAGGGAGTGGGGGAACACTGAAGCTTTCTTT. Protein: CASRDREWGNTEAFF.

The chain is built from TRBV4-3 and TRBJ1-6; 9 bases agree with TRBD1. CDR3 length: 15 amino acids. Germline V gene lookup returns CDR1 LGHNA and CDR2 YSLEER. V lost 1 base and J lost 8; bases outside the gene matches: 3. CDR3 amino acids: CASSQGDRVDSPLHF. DNA of the CDR3: TGCGCCAGCAGCCAAGGGGACAGGGTGGATTCACCCCTCCACTTT.

In its sample, this clone was seen once. The genes are TRBV15 and TRBJ2-4, with 8 bases fitting TRBD2. V was clipped by 5 bases and J by 6 bases; unmatched bases: 9. The length of the CDR3 is 15 residues. CDR1 is LNHNV, CDR2 YYDKDF, per germline (reference sequence). CDR3 coding DNA: TGTGCCACCAGCGCCGACAGACTAGCGACAAACATTCAGTACTTC. As protein: CATSADRLATNIQYF.

This chain joins TRBV7-9 and TRBJ2-7; 8 bases line up with TRBD1. The V and J ends lost 3 bases and 2 bases, in that order; junction bases with no gene match: 0. The CDR3 runs to 13 residues. Germline lookup yields CDR1 SEHNR and CDR2 FQNEAQ (reference sequence). The CDR3 is CASSLDRAYEQYF. Written as DNA, the CDR3 is TGTGCCAGCAGCTTGGACAGGGCCTACGAGCAGTACTTC.

V usage is TRBV24-1 and J usage is TRBJ2-1; TRBD2 agrees at 10 bases. The germline CDR1 and CDR2 sequences are KGHDR and SFDVKD. J was trimmed by 9 bases and V by 3 bases; bases with no gene match: 7. The CDR3 is 15 amino acids. This chain's CDR3 is CATSDRLAGVSEQFF. The CDR3, as DNA: TGTGCCACCAGTGATAGGCTAGCGGGAGTATCTGAGCAGTTCTTC.

J is TRBJ2-3 and V is TRBV24-1; D is uncertain. Looked up from germline, CDR1 is KGHDR and CDR2 is SFDVKD. The CDR3 sequence is 13 residues long. The ends were cut back, 5 bases at V and 4 bases at J, with 9 bases in the middle. CDR3 nucleotide sequence: TGTGCCACCAGTGGACAAGCCCCAGATACGCAGTATTTT. It encodes CATSGQAPDTQYF.

This chain connects TRBV3-1 (or the pseudogene TRBV3-2) to TRBJ2-3; perhaps TRBD2 as D (6 bases). This CDR3 region has 15 residues. Germline V lookup: CDR1 LGHDT, CDR2 YNNKEL (reference sequence). V shed 1 base and J shed 0 bases, with 8 bases lying between them. This chain's CDR3 is CASSQGRGSTDTQYF. CDR3 in DNA: TGTGCCAGCAGCCAAGGACGGGGGAGCACAGATACGCAGTATTTT.

V is TRBV10-2 and J is TRBJ2-5, with TRBD2 matching over 10 bases. Unmatched junction bases numbered 11, after V lost 3 bases and J lost 4 bases. The CDR3 covers 17 residues. The V gene's germline CDR1 is WSHSY and CDR2 SAAADI. The CDR3, as DNA: TGCGCCAGCAGTGATCCACGAGGGATAGCGGGGGGAGAGACCCAGTACTTC. Amino acid sequence: CASSDPRGIAGGETQYF.

The rearrangement joins TRBV4-3 to TRBJ1-5; no reliable D call. CDR3 length: 15 residues. CDR1 is LGHNA, CDR2 YSLEER, per germline. Trimming left V 1 base short and J 0 bases short, with 7 bases between. For the CDR3, the DNA is TGCGCCAGCAGCCAAGCTTTGAGTAGCAATCAGCCCCAGCATTTT. This sequence encodes CASSQALSSNQPQHF.

V is TRBV27 and J is TRBJ2-1; TRBD2 matches 14 bases. The CDR3 covers 18 residues. Germline V gene sequence: CDR1 MNHEY, CDR2 SMNVEV (reference sequence). Trimming removed 2 bases from V and 10 bases from J; junction bases left unmatched: 13. The CDR3 is CASSLRDAGTSGSREQFF. In DNA form, the CDR3 reads TGTGCCAGCAGTTTACGAGATGCCGGGACTAGCGGGAGTAGAGAGCAGTTCTTC.

As to this clone: Other nucleotide sequences from this sample produce the same CDR3. This rearrangement joins TRBV2 to TRBJ1-5; no definite D call. The V and J ends lost 7 bases and 4 bases respectively, with 11 bases between them. Germline loops: CDR1 SNHLY, CDR2 FYNNEI. The CDR3 is 13 residues long. The CDR3 is CASKEGSNQPQHF. In nucleotides, the CDR3 is TGTGCCAGCAAGGAAGGGAGTAATCAGCCCCAGCATTTT. Based on the CDR3 plus reference TRBV2 and TRBJ1-5, the full variable domain is EPEVTQTPSHQVTQMGQEVILRCVPISNHLYFYWYRQILGQKVEFLVSFYNNEISEKSEIFDDQFSVERPDGSNFTLKIRSTKLEDSAMYFCASKEGSNQPQHFGDGTRLSIL.